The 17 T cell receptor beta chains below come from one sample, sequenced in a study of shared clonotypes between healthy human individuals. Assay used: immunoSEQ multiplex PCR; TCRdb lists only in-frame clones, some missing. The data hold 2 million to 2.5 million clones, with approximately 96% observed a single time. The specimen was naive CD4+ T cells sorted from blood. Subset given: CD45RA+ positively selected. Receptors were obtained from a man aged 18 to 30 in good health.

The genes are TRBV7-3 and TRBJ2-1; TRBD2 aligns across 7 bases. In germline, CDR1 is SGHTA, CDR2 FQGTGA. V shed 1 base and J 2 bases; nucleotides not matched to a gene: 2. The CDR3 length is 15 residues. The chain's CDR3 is CASSLSGGPYNEQFF. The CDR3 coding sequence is TGTGCCAGCAGCTTAAGCGGGGGACCCTACAATGAGCAGTTCTTC.

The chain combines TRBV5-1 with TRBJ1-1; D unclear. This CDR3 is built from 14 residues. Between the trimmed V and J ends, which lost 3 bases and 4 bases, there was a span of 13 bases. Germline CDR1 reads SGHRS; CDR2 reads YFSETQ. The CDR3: CASSSFPGFTEAFF. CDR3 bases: TGCGCCAGCAGCTCCTTCCCGGGGTTCACTGAAGCTTTCTTT. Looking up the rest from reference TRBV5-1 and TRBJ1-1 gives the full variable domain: KAGVTQTPRYLIKTRGQQVTLSCSPISGHRSVSWYQQTPGQGLQFLFEYFSETQRNKGNFPGRFSGRQFSNSRSEMNVSTLELGDSALYLCASSSFPGFTEAFFGQGTRLTVV.

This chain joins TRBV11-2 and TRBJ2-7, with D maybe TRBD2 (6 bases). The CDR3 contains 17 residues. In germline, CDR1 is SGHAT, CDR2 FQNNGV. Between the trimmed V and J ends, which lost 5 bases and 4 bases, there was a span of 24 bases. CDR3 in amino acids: CASSPPQGLVLPYEQYF. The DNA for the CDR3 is TGTGCCAGCAGCCCTCCCCAGGGACTCGTTCTACCTTACGAGCAGTACTTC.

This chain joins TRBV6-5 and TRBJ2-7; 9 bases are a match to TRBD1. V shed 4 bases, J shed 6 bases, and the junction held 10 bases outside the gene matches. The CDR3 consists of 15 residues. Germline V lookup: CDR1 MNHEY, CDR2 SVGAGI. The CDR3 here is CASSSPGTGRSEQYF. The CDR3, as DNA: TGTGCCAGCAGTTCCCCCGGGACAGGGCGGAGCGAGCAGTACTTC.

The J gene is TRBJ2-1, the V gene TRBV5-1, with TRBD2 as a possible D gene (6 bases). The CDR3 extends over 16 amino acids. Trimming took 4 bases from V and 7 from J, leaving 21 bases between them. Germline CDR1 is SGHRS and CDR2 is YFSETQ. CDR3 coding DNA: TGCGCCAGCAGCCCGCGGGCCGGAGCGGGTGATAATGAGCAGTTCTTC. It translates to CASSPRAGAGDNEQFF.

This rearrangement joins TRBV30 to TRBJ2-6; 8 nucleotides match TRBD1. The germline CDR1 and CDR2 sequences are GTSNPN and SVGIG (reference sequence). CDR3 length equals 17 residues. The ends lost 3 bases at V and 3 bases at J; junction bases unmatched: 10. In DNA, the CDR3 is TGTGCCTGGAGACCCAGGGGGCCAGGGAGTGGGGCCAACGTCCTGACTTTC. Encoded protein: CAWRPRGPGSGANVLTF.

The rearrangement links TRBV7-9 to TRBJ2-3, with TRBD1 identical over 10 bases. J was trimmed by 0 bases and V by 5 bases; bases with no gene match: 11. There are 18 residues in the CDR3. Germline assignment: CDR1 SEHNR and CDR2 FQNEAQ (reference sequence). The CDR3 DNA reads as TGTGCCAGCAGCCCTGACAGGGGGCTTGGACGTAGCACAGATACGCAGTATTTT. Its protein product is CASSPDRGLGRSTDTQYF. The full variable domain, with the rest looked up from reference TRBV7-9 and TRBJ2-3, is DTGVSQNPRHKITKRGQNVTFRCDPISEHNRLYWYRQTLGQGPEFLTYFQNEAQLEKSRLLSDRFSAERPKGSFSTLEIQRTEQGDSAMYLCASSPDRGLGRSTDTQYFGPGTRLTVL.

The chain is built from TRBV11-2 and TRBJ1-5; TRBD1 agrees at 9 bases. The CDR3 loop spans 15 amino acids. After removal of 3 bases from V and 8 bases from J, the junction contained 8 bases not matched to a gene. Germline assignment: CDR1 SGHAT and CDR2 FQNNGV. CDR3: CASSLGQGLPEPQHF. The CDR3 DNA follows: TGTGCCAGCAGCTTGGGACAGGGCCTCCCTGAGCCCCAGCATTTT.

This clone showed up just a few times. The CDR3 loop is CASGPGLAGLDTQYF. CDR3 nucleotides: TGTGCTAGTGGTCCCGGACTAGCGGGATTGGATACGCAGTATTTT. The V gene is TRBV12-5, the J gene TRBJ2-3; 12 positions agree with TRBD2. This CDR3 contains 15 residues. V trimming: 5 bases; J trimming: 6 bases; junction bases outside the gene matches: 6. Germline CDR1 is LGHNT and CDR2 is FRNRAP.

The CDR3 DNA sequence: TGTGCCAGCAGCTTGGAACCGGGGACTGGAAACACCATATATTTT. Residues: CASSLEPGTGNTIYF. The chain uses TRBV5-5 and TRBJ1-3; D gene unclear. The CDR3 contains 15 residues. The V end was cut by 0 bases, the J end by 2 bases, with 9 bases between. Germline V gives CDR1 SGHKS, CDR2 YYEKEE (reference sequence).

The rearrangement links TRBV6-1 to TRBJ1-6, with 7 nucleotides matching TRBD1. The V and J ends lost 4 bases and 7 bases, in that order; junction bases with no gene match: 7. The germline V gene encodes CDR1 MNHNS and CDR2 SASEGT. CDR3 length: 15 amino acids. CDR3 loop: CASSAETGNNSPLHF. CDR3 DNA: TGTGCCAGCAGTGCCGAGACAGGGAACAATTCACCCCTCCACTTT.

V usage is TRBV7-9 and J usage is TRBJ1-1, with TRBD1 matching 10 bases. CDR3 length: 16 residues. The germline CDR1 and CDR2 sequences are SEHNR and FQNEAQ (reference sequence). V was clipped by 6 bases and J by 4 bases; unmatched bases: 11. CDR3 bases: TGTGCCAGCAGTTTTCCGGGACAGGGGTTCGGCACTGAAGCTTTCTTT. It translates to CASSFPGQGFGTEAFF.

CDR3 sequence (DNA): TGTGCCAGCCTAACCGGGTGGGGGAGTCAGCCCCAGCATTTT. It encodes CASLTGWGSQPQHF. The rearrangement links TRBV6-1 to TRBJ1-5, with D perhaps TRBD1 (5 bases). Germline V gives CDR1 MNHNS, CDR2 SASEGT. V lost 8 bases to trimming and J lost 6 bases, with 17 bases between them. The CDR3 runs to 14 residues.

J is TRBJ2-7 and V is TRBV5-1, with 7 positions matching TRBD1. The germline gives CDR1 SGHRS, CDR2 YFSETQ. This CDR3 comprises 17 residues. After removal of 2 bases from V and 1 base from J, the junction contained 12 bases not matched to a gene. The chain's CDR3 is CASSLKRGTDKSYEQYF. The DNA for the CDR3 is TGCGCCAGCAGCTTAAAGCGAGGGACAGACAAGTCCTACGAGCAGTACTTC.

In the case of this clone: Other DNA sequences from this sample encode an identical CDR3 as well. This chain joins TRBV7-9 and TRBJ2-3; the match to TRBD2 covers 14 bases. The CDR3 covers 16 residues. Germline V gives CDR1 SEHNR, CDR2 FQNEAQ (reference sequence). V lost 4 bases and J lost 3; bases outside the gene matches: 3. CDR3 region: CASSSGLAGDTDTQYF. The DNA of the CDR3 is TGTGCCAGCAGCTCGGGACTAGCGGGGGATACAGATACGCAGTATTTT.

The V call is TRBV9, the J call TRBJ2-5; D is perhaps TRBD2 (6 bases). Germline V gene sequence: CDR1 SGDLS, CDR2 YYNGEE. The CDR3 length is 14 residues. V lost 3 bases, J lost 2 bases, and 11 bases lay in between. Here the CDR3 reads CASSAGVGQETQYF. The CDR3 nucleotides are TGTGCCAGCAGCGCGGGGGTCGGGCAAGAGACCCAGTACTTC.

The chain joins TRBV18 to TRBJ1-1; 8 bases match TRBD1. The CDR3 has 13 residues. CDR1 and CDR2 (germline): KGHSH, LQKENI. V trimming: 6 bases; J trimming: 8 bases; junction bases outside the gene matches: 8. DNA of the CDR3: TGTGCCAGCTCTCCCCAACAGGGGGAAGAAGCTTTCTTT. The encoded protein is CASSPQQGEEAFF.